This T cell receptor (beta chain) emerged from a study of T cells after yellow fever vaccination. A single record per CDR3 protein comes from TCRdb applying MiXCR to the 5' RACE reads. The sample holds some 600,000 distinct CDR3 sequences, 9% to 15% seen once. The sample holds a few counts of this clonotype. Germline V CDR1 and CDR2: LNHNV, YYDKDF (reference sequence). V gave up 6 bases and J gave up 1 base, with 12 bases separating them. The CDR3 has 15 amino acids. Sequences were derived from PBMCs, sampled on the day of the yellow fever booster vaccination. The rearrangement links TRBV15 to TRBJ2-2; D is undetermined. The TCR was taken from a man aged 25-45 years who received the YFV17D yellow fever vaccine. In DNA, the CDR3 is TGTGCCACCAGTCCCTGGTCTCGGAACACCGGGGAGCTGTTTTTT. This encodes CATSPWSRNTGELFF.